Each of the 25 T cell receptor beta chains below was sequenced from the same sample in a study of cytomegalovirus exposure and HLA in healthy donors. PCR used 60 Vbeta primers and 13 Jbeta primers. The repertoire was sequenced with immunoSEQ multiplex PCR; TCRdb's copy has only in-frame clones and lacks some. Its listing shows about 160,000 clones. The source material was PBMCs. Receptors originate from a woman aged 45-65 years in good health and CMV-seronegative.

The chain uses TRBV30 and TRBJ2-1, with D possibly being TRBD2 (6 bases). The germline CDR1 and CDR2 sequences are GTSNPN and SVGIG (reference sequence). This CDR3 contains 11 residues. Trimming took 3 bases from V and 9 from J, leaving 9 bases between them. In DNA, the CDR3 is TGTGCCTGGAGCCTCGGGGGTGAGCAGTTCTTC. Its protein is CAWSLGGEQFF.

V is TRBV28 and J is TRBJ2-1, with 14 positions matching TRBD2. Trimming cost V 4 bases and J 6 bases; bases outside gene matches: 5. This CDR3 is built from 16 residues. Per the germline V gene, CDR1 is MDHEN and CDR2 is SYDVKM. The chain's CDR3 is CASSSTSGGAFNEQFF. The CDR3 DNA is TGTGCCAGCAGTTCGACTAGCGGGGGGGCTTTCAATGAGCAGTTCTTC.

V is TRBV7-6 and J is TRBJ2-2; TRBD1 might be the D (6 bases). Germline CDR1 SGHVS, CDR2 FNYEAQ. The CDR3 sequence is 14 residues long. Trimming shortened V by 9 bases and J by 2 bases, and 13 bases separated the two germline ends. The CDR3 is CASKRTVNTGELFF. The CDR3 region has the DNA TGTGCCAGTAAAAGGACAGTCAACACCGGGGAGCTGTTTTTT.

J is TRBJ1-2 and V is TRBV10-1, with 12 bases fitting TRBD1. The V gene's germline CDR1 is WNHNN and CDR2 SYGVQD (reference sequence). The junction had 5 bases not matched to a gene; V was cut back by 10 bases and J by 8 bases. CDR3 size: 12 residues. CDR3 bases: TGCGCCACCTGGGACAGGGGGCACGGCTACACCTTC. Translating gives CATWDRGHGYTF.

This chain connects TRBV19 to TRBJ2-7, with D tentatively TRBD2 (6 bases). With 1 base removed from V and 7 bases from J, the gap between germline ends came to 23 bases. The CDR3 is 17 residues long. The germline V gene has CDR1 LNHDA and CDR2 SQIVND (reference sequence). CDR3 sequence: CASSIGRAVVPAGEQYF. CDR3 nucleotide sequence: TGTGCCAGTAGTATAGGCCGGGCGGTCGTTCCGGCGGGGGAGCAGTACTTC.

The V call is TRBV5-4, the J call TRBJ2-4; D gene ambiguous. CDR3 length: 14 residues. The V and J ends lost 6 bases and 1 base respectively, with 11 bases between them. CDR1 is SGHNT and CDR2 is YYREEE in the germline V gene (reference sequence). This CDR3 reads CASNPGSAKNIQYF. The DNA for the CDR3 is TGTGCCAGCAACCCCGGTTCGGCCAAAAACATTCAGTACTTC.

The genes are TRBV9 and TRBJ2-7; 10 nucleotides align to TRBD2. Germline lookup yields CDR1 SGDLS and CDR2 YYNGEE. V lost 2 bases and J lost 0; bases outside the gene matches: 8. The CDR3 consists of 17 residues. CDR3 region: CASSVAAGGPSSYEQYF. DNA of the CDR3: TGTGCCAGCAGCGTCGCAGCGGGAGGGCCGAGCTCCTACGAGCAGTACTTC. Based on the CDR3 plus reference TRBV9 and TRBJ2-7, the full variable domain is DSGVTQTPKHLITATGQRVTLRCSPRSGDLSVYWYQQSLDQGLQFLIQYYNGEERAKGNILERFSAQQFPDLHSELNLSSLELGDSALYFCASSVAAGGPSSYEQYFGPGTRLTVT.

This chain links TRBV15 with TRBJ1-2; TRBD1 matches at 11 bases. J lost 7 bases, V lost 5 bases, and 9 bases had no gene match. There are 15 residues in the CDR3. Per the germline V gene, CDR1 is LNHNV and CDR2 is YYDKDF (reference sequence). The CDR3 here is CATSGPGTGGFGYTF. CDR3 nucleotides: TGTGCCACCAGCGGACCCGGGACAGGGGGTTTTGGCTACACCTTC.

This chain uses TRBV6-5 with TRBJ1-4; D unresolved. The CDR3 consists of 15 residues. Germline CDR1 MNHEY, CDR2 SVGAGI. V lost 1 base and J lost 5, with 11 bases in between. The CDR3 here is CASSYWEGENEKLFF. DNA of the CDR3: TGTGCCAGCAGTTACTGGGAGGGAGAGAATGAAAAACTGTTTTTT.

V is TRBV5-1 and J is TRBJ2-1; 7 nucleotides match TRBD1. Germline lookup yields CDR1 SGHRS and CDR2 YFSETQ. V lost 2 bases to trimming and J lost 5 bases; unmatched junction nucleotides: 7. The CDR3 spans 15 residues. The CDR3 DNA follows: TGCGCCAGCAGCTTACCCAGACAGGGTCACAATGAGCAGTTCTTC. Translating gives CASSLPRQGHNEQFF.

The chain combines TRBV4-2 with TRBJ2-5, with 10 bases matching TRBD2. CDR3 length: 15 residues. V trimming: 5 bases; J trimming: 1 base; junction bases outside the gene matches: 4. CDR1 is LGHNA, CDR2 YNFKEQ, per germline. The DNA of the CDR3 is TGTGCCAGCAGCGAGGCTAGCGGGGGCCAAGAGACCCAGTACTTC. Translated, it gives CASSEASGGQETQYF.

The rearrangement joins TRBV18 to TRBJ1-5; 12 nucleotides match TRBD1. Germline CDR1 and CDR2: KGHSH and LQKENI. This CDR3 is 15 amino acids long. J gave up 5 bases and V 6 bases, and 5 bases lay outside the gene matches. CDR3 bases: TGTGCCAGCTCGATAGGGACAGGGGGCTATCAGCCCCAGCATTTT. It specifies CASSIGTGGYQPQHF. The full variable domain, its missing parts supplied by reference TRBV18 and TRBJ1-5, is NAGVMQNPRHLVRRRGQEARLRCSPMKGHSHVYWYRQLPEEGLKFMVYLQKENIIDESGMPKERFSAEFPKEGPSILRIQQVVRGDSAAYFCASSIGTGGYQPQHFGDGTRLSIL.

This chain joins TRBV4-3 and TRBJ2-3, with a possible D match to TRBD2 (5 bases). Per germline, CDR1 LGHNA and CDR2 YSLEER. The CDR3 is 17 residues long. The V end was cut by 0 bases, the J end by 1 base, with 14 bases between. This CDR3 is CASSQDRTFGGTDTQYF. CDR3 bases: TGCGCCAGCAGCCAAGACCGGACCTTCGGGGGCACAGATACGCAGTATTTT.

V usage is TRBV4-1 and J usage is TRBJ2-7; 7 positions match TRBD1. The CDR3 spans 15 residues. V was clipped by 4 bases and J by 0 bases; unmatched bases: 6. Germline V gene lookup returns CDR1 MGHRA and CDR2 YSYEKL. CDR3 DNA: TGCGCCAGCAGCCCTACAGGGGCAAGCTCCTACGAGCAGTACTTC. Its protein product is CASSPTGASSYEQYF.

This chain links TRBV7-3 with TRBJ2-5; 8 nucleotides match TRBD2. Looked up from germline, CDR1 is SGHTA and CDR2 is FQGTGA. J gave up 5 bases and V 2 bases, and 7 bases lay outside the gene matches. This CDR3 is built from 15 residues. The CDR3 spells CASSLSSGGPETQYF. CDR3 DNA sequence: TGTGCCAGCAGCTTATCAAGCGGGGGACCGGAGACCCAGTACTTC.

CDR3 bases: TGTGCCAGCAGCCCCCCATTGAGGGTAGGGGAGACCCAGTACTTC. It specifies CASSPPLRVGETQYF. This sequence joins TRBV5-6 and TRBJ2-5, with D perhaps TRBD2 (5 bases). Trimming stripped 4 bases from V and 5 bases from J, with 18 bases between. Germline values: CDR1 SGHDT, CDR2 YYEEEE. The CDR3 length is 15 residues.

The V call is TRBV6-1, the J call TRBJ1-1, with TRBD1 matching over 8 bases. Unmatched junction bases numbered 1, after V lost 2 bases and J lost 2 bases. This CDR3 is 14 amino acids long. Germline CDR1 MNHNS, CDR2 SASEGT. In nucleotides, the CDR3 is TGTGCCAGCAGTGAACAGGGGGCAAACACTGAAGCTTTCTTT. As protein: CASSEQGANTEAFF.

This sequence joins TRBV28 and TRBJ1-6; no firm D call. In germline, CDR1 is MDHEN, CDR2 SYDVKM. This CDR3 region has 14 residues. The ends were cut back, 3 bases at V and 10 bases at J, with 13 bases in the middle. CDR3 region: CASSFNRGGSPLHF. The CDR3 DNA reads TGTGCCAGCAGTTTTAATCGGGGAGGCTCACCCCTCCACTTT.

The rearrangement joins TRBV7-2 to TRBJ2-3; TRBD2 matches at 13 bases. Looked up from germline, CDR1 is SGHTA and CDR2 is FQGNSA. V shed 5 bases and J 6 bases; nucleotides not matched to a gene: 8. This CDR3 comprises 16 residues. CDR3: CASSMTSGRPVDTQYF. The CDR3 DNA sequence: TGTGCCAGCAGCATGACTAGCGGGAGGCCCGTGGATACGCAGTATTTT. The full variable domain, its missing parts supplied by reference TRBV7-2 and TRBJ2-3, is GAGVSQSPSNKVTEKGKDVELRCDPISGHTALYWYRQSLGQGLEFLIYFQGNSAPDKSGLPSDRFSAERTGGSVSTLTIQRTQQEDSAVYLCASSMTSGRPVDTQYFGPGTRLTVL.

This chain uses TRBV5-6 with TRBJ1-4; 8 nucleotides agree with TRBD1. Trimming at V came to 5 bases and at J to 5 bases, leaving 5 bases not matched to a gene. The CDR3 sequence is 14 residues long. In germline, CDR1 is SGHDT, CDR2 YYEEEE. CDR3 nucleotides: TGTGCCAGCAGTGACAGGGGCATAAATGAAAAACTGTTTTTT. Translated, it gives CASSDRGINEKLFF.

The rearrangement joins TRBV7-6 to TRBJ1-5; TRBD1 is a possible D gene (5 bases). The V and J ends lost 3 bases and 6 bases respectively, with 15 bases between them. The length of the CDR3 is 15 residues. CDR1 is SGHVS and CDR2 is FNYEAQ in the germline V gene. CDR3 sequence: CASSFTGGTGQPQHF. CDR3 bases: TGTGCCAGCAGCTTTACCGGGGGAACCGGTCAGCCCCAGCATTTT.

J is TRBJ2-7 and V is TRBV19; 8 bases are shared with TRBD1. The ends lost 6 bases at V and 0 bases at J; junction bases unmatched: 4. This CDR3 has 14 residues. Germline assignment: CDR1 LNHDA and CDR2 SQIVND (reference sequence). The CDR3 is CASRRTGSSYEQYF. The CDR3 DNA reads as TGTGCCAGTAGGAGGACAGGGAGCTCCTACGAGCAGTACTTC.

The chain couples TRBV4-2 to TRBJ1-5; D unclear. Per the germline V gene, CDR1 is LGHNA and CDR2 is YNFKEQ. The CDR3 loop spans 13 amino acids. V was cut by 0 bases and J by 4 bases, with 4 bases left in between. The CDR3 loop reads CASSQDMNQPQHF. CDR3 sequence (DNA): TGTGCCAGCAGCCAAGACATGAATCAGCCCCAGCATTTT.

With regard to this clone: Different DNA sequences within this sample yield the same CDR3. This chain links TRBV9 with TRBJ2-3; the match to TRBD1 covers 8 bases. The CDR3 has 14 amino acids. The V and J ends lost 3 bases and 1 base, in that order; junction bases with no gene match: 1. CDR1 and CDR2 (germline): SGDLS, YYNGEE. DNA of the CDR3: TGTGCCAGCAGCGCGGACAGGGGCACAGATACGCAGTATTTT. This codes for CASSADRGTDTQYF.

CDR3 loop: CASSGSPGQSTDTQYF. CDR3 bases: TGTGCCAGTAGTGGTTCCCCGGGACAGTCCACAGATACGCAGTATTTT. The chain uses TRBV19 and TRBJ2-3; 7 bases are a match to TRBD1. The CDR3 covers 16 residues. Germline lookup yields CDR1 LNHDA and CDR2 SQIVND (reference sequence). Trimming cost V 5 bases and J 2 bases; bases outside gene matches: 10.